This record concerns one T cell receptor (beta chain) sequence. Its target is not known. This sample is drawn from a study of cytomegalovirus exposure and HLA in healthy donors. PCR involved 60 Vbeta and 13 Jbeta primers. Only in-frame clones appear in the TCRdb table, and some are missing; sequencing was by immunoSEQ multiplex PCR. The sample lists about 130,000 clones, 77% occurring once. Study-wide results and limits: A later analysis reportedly identified an Asian-associated ancestry cluster as carrying fewer N-insertions than the 666-donor mean. The classifier, whose performance was assessed in both the original and validation cohorts, reportedly diagnosed cytomegalovirus status with high specificity and sensitivity. Cytomegalovirus association was assigned to around 150 TCR beta chains.

J lost 4 bases, V lost 3 bases, and 5 bases had no gene match. The CDR3 has 15 residues. Per the germline V gene, CDR1 is MNHNS and CDR2 is SASEGT. Material for sequencing was PBMCs. V and J are TRBV6-1 and TRBJ2-3, with 9 bases lining up with TRBD2. This clonotype originated in a male donor in good health and CMV-seropositive. The CDR3 here is CASSEGGGAPDTQYF. CDR3 nucleotide sequence: TGTGCCAGCAGTGAGGGCGGGGGGGCCCCAGATACGCAGTATTTT.